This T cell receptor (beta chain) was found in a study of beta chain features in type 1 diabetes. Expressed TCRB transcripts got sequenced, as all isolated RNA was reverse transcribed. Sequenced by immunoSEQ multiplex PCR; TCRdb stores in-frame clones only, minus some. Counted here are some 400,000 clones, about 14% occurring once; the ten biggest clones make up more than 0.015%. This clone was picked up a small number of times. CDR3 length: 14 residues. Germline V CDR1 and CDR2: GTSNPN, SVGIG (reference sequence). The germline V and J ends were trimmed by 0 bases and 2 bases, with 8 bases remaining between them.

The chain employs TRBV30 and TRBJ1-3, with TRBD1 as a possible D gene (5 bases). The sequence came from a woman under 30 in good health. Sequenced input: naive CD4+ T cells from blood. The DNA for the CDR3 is TGTGCCTGGAGTGTTGGAGGGGCTGGAAACACCATATATTTT. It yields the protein CAWSVGGAGNTIYF.